These T cell receptor beta chains were read from a single sample in a study of T cells in Graves' hyperthyroidism and ophthalmopathy. MiXCR, applied by TCRdb to the multiplex PCR reads, yields one record per CDR3 protein. The repertoire includes under 300,000 distinct CDR3 sequences, 25% of them detected once, and approximately 30% sits in the top ten. Sequences were obtained from blood. The receptors originated from a middle-aged man with Graves' hyperthyroidism that later progressed to Graves' ophthalmopathy. CDR3s include the opening cysteine and the closing phenylalanine or tryptophan. D genes are given only for firm matches. Expanded clones get a size class; other rows say once, few or many, or leave the size out.

v_gene,j_gene,d_gene,abundance,CDR3aa,CDR3nt
TRBV30,TRBJ2-7,NA,NA,CAWSVGTPGYEQYF,TGTGCCTGGAGTGTTGGGACCCCGGGCTACGAGCAGTACTTC
TRBV24-1,TRBJ2-2,NA,many,CATSVGWRAGELFF,TGTGCCACCAGTGTCGGATGGAGGGCCGGGGAGCTGTTTTTT
TRBV12-3/TRBV12-4,TRBJ2-7,NA,NA,CASSVLSYEQYF,TGTGCCAGCAGTGTTCTCTCCTACGAGCAGTACTTC
TRBV20-1,TRBJ1-5,TRBD1,many,CSARGQINQPQHF,TGCAGTGCTAGGGGACAGATAAATCAGCCCCAGCATTTT
TRBV19,TRBJ1-2,TRBD1,NA,CASSILGQVLTYTF,TGTGCCAGTAGTATCCTCGGACAGGTCCTAACCTACACCTTC
TRBV24-1,TRBJ1-1,TRBD1,NA,CATSDPDREAFF,TGTGCCACCAGTGATCCGGACAGGGAAGCTTTCTTT
TRBV7-9,TRBJ1-1,NA,many,CASSIATGPDTEAFF,TGTGCCAGCAGCATTGCGACAGGACCGGACACTGAAGCTTTCTTT
TRBV10-3,TRBJ1-1,NA,NA,CAIRTGTQNTEAFF,TGTGCCATCAGGACTGGGACACAGAACACTGAAGCTTTCTTT
TRBV4-1,TRBJ2-3,NA,NA,CASSQGPSATDTQYF,TGCGCCAGCAGCCAAGGTCCTAGCGCCACAGATACGCAGTATTTT
TRBV6-1,TRBJ2-5,NA,NA,CASRVKGETQYF,TGTGCCAGCAGGGTAAAGGGAGAGACCCAGTACTTC
TRBV20-1,TRBJ2-5,NA,NA,CSARDGQPQETQYF,TGCAGTGCTAGAGACGGACAACCTCAAGAGACCCAGTACTTC
TRBV11-2,TRBJ2-7,TRBD2,NA,CASSRHGGLAGGPHEQYF,TGTGCCAGCAGCAGACACGGCGGACTAGCGGGAGGGCCGCACGAGCAGTACTTC
TRBV4-1,TRBJ2-5,TRBD1,many,CASSQADRDGETQYF,TGCGCCAGCAGCCAAGCAGACAGGGATGGAGAGACCCAGTACTTC
TRBV11-2,TRBJ1-6,NA,many,CASSLSGSYNSPLHF,TGTGCCAGCAGCTTATCAGGTTCCTATAATTCACCCCTCCACTTT
TRBV20-1,TRBJ2-5,TRBD2,many,CSATYLGLAGRETQYF,TGCAGTGCTACTTATTTGGGACTAGCGGGACGAGAGACCCAGTACTTC
TRBV6-5,TRBJ2-5,NA,many,CASSYSIQETQYF,TGTGCCAGCAGTTACTCGATTCAAGAGACCCAGTACTTC
TRBV7-8,TRBJ1-6,NA,NA,CASSSNSLGFSPLHF,TGTGCCAGCAGCTCCAACTCCCTAGGGTTTTCACCCCTCCACTTT
TRBV5-1,TRBJ1-2,NA,many,CASSSRPSYGYTF,TGCGCCAGCAGCTCCAGACCCTCCTATGGCTACACCTTC
TRBV27,TRBJ2-2,NA,few,CASSLVSAGELFF,TGTGCCAGCAGTTTAGTTTCTGCCGGGGAGCTGTTTTTT
TRBV7-6,TRBJ1-1,NA,many,CASSLDEGTGGAFF,TGTGCCAGCAGCTTAGATGAGGGGACTGGGGGGGCTTTCTTT